These 4 T cell receptor beta chains came from one sample sequenced in a study of blood T cell repertoires in COVID-19. The assay was immunoSEQ multiplex PCR, and TCRdb's table has in-frame clones only and misses some. Of fewer than 350,000 clones listed, 89% are singletons. Sequencing was carried out using peripheral blood. Source of these receptors: a woman aged 55-70 years with COVID-19, enrolled during active disease.

J is TRBJ1-2 and V is TRBV2; D is unresolved. The CDR3 is 12 amino acids. Deletions cut 5 bases from V and 3 bases from J, with 7 bases between. Germline V CDR1 and CDR2: SNHLY, FYNNEI. CDR3 region: CASSLLDYGYTF. CDR3 nucleotides: TGTGCCAGCAGTCTCTTAGACTATGGCTACACCTTC.

The gene calls are TRBV18 and TRBJ1-1; 7 nucleotides align to TRBD1. V shed 0 bases and J 9 bases; nucleotides not matched to a gene: 4. This CDR3 contains 13 residues. From germline, CDR1 is KGHSH and CDR2 LQKENI. The CDR3 here is CASSPPHRGKAFF. As DNA, the CDR3 is TGTGCCAGCTCACCACCTCACAGGGGAAAAGCTTTCTTT.

This chain connects TRBV7-8 to TRBJ1-3, with D hard to call. Looked up from germline, CDR1 is SGHVS and CDR2 is FQNEAQ. There are 15 residues in the CDR3. Trimming shortened V by 1 base and J by 0 bases, and 7 bases separated the two germline ends. The CDR3 DNA reads as TGTGCCAGCAGCTTAGGCCAGTTCTCTGGAAACACCATATATTTT. Translating it yields CASSLGQFSGNTIYF.

The chain couples TRBV6-6 to TRBJ1-5; 7 bases fit TRBD1. The CDR3 consists of 15 residues. The V segment lost 2 bases and the J segment 1 base; nucleotides outside the gene matches: 2. The germline V gene encodes CDR1 MNHNY and CDR2 SVGAGI (reference sequence). The CDR3 DNA reads TGTGCCAGCAGTTACGGACAGGAAAGCAATCAGCCCCAGCATTTT. As protein: CASSYGQESNQPQHF.